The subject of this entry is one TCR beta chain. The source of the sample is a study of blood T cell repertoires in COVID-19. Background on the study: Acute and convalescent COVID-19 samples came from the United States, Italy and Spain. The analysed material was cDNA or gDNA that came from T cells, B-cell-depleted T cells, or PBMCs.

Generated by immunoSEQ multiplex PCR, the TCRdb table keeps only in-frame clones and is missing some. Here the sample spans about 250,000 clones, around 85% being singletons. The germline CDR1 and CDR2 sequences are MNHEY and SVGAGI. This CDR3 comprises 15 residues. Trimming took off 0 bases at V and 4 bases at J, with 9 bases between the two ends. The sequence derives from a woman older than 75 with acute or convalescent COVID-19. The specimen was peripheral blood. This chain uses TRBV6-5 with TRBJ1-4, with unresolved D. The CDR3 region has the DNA TGTGCCAGCAGTTACTCCGGGAACTATAATGAAAAACTGTTTTTT. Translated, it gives CASSYSGNYNEKLFF.